The T cell receptor (beta chain) described here comes from a study of early T cells in non-severe SARS-CoV-2 infection. Study-wide context: The chains were unpaired, and the sequenced material was bulk RNA from unsorted whole blood. Notes on the study in general: In VDJdb matching, anti-spike CD8 responses were favored while private and CD4 specificities went missing.

This clonotype came up a few times. What it binds is not known. The CDR3 length is 17 residues. V gave up 3 bases and J gave up 5 bases; unmatched junction bases: 14. From germline, CDR1 is SGHTA and CDR2 FQGNSA. Attachment of unique molecular identifiers was made to individual cDNA molecules. From the 5' RACE reads, TCRdb called clonotypes with MiXCR, one entry per CDR3 protein. The top ten clones hold 12% of a sample with 70,000 to 90,000 distinct CDR3 sequences, about 14% of them seen once. This clonotype was obtained from an adult who was a healthcare worker with PCR-confirmed SARS-CoV-2 infection or an uninfected control (not recorded which). The rearrangement links TRBV7-2 to TRBJ2-5; TRBD2 matches 8 bases. Sequenced material: whole blood. The CDR3 DNA sequence: TGTGCCAGCAGCTTGGGGTGGAAAGCGGGAGTAGGGGAGACCCAGTACTTC. It is translated as CASSLGWKAGVGETQYF.